The rows below give T cell receptor beta chains drawn from one sample of a study of monozygotic twins with cystic fibrosis. Libraries were prepared by immunoSEQ multiplex PCR; TCRdb keeps only in-frame clonotypes and omits some of them. The table lists around 25,000 clones, around 96% of them singletons. The sequenced material came from blood. Receptors were obtained from a girl aged 2 to 10 with cystic fibrosis. Both conserved end residues are trimmed from each CDR3. Fields, in order: J gene, V gene, clone size, CDR3 protein. The size field is filled for only some rows; it gives once, few, many or a size class.

J gene: TRBJ2-7; V gene: TRBV4-2; clone size: -; CDR3 protein: ASNPSGTRGEQY
J gene: TRBJ1-3; V gene: TRBV30; clone size: -; CDR3 protein: AWSAPGGFGNTIY
J gene: TRBJ2-7; V gene: TRBV28; clone size: -; CDR3 protein: ASSSGATEQY
J gene: TRBJ2-7; V gene: TRBV27; clone size: -; CDR3 protein: ASRGRGGIFYEQY
J gene: TRBJ1-3; V gene: TRBV27; clone size: -; CDR3 protein: ASSFSAAGSGNTIY
J gene: TRBJ1-2; V gene: TRBV7-8; clone size: -; CDR3 protein: ASSLHNYGYT
J gene: TRBJ2-7; V gene: TRBV5-1; clone size: -; CDR3 protein: ASSLGQGNYYEQY
J gene: TRBJ1-1; V gene: TRBV11-3; clone size: once; CDR3 protein: ASSGTGGEAF
J gene: TRBJ2-2; V gene: TRBV7-8; clone size: -; CDR3 protein: ASTIWGRATGELF
J gene: TRBJ1-4; V gene: TRBV13; clone size: once; CDR3 protein: ASSLEGAEAGEKLF
J gene: TRBJ2-3; V gene: TRBV9; clone size: -; CDR3 protein: ASSSRDREDTQY
J gene: TRBJ2-6; V gene: TRBV11-2; clone size: -; CDR3 protein: ASSEYRGPGANVLT
J gene: TRBJ2-7; V gene: TRBV18; clone size: -; CDR3 protein: ASSPRGAHEQY
J gene: TRBJ1-2; V gene: TRBV11-3; clone size: -; CDR3 protein: ASSSDPSEHIYGYT
J gene: TRBJ1-1; V gene: TRBV5-1; clone size: -; CDR3 protein: ASSLEAGPGSEAF
J gene: TRBJ2-5; V gene: TRBV5-1; clone size: -; CDR3 protein: ASSPGTIEETQY
J gene: TRBJ2-1; V gene: TRBV6-4; clone size: few; CDR3 protein: ASSDSGRTVYNEQF
J gene: TRBJ1-5; V gene: TRBV28; clone size: -; CDR3 protein: ASSALGSQPQH
J gene: TRBJ1-1; V gene: TRBV4-2; clone size: few; CDR3 protein: ASRLWQGGTEAF
J gene: TRBJ1-4; V gene: TRBV19; clone size: -; CDR3 protein: AWRLTIGGVNEKLF
J gene: TRBJ2-3; V gene: TRBV27; clone size: -; CDR3 protein: ASSLSFRPTGYFTDTQY
J gene: TRBJ2-3; V gene: TRBV18; clone size: -; CDR3 protein: ASSPAGVTDTQY
J gene: TRBJ2-7; V gene: TRBV7-2; clone size: -; CDR3 protein: ASSLVGQFYEQY
J gene: TRBJ2-7; V gene: TRBV5-1; clone size: -; CDR3 protein: ASSSGTGQDEQY